This T cell receptor (beta chain) originates from a study of PD-L1 blockade in urothelial cancer. From germline, CDR1 is KGHSH and CDR2 LQKENI. The CDR3 is made up of 14 amino acids. Trimming cost V 1 base and J 4 bases, with 10 bases left between them. The assay was immunoSEQ multiplex PCR, and TCRdb's table has in-frame clones only and misses some. Among about 43,000 clones, more than 75% were seen once, and the ten largest hold about 14%. The study enrolled patients with locally advanced or metastatic urothelial carcinoma. The sample consisted of PBMCs, taken around atezolizumab (anti-PD-L1) treatment. The chain joins TRBV18 to TRBJ1-2; possible D gene TRBD1, 5 bases. The sequence came from a woman aged 55-75 years with urothelial cancer. The CDR3 sequence: CASSPRTRGYGYTF. In nucleotides, the CDR3 is TGTGCCAGCTCACCACGGACAAGGGGCTATGGCTACACCTTC. Using reference TRBV18 and TRBJ1-2 for the parts outside the CDR3, the full variable domain is NAGVMQNPRHLVRRRGQEARLRCSPMKGHSHVYWYRQLPEEGLKFMVYLQKENIIDESGMPKERFSAEFPKEGPSILRIQQVVRGDSAAYFCASSPRTRGYGYTFGSGTRLTVV.